This record looks at one TCR beta chain sequence and its context. Clones were read by immunoSEQ multiplex PCR, and TCRdb kept only the in-frame ones, dropping some. Here the sample spans a few hundred thousand clones, about 90% being singletons. The source of the sample is a study of blood T cell repertoires in COVID-19. Trimming cost V 11 bases and J 7 bases; bases outside gene matches: 10. This CDR3 has 13 amino acids. The germline CDR1 and CDR2 sequences are MNHEY and SVGAGI. The material sequenced was peripheral blood. The chain is built from TRBV6-5 and TRBJ1-4, with 7 positions matching TRBD1. This sequence originates from a man aged 35 to 55 with active or convalescent COVID-19. CDR3 coding DNA: TGTGCCGATCTCCACAGGGGAGGTGAAAAACTGTTTTTT. Translated, it gives CADLHRGGEKLFF.